These 5 T cell receptor beta chains were sequenced from one sample in a study of regulatory T cells in long-lasting Graves disease. As to time point: newly diagnosed GD, antithyroid drugs for less than 3 months. PBMC RNA was the source of the TCR library. The authors built TCR beta libraries using iRepertoire HTBI primers and Arm-PCR of CDR3 regions. Each CDR3 protein is one row after TCRdb ran MiXCR on the multiplex PCR reads. The sample lists hundreds of thousands of distinct CDR3 sequences; over 15% were seen once. In addition, the sample was reused for a study of T cells in Graves' hyperthyroidism and ophthalmopathy.

The sequencing used peripheral blood mononuclear cells (PBMCs), collected at new diagnosis, from a patient treated with antithyroid drugs. The receptors come from a man aged 35-49 years with Graves disease.

This clonotype was found many times. The rearrangement joins TRBV5-1 to TRBJ1-6, with 7 bases matching TRBD1. Germline-derived CDR1 and CDR2 are SGHRS and YFSETQ. Trimming cost V 0 bases and J 10 bases; bases outside gene matches: 7. The CDR3 runs to 15 residues. CDR3 loop: CASSLEGQKQSPLHF. The CDR3 nucleotides read TGCGCCAGCAGCTTGGAGGGACAGAAACAGTCACCCCTCCACTTT.

There are many counts of this clonotype. The chain joins TRBV28 to TRBJ1-2; D might be TRBD1 (5 bases). This CDR3 has 14 residues. The germline V and J ends were trimmed by 2 bases and 7 bases, with 14 bases remaining between them. Looked up from germline, CDR1 is MDHEN and CDR2 is SYDVKM. The chain's CDR3 is CASSLSSGDGGYTF. The CDR3 region has the DNA TGTGCCAGCAGTTTAAGCTCGGGGGACGGTGGCTACACCTTC.

The rearrangement uses TRBV4-1 and TRBJ2-3; 10 bases map to TRBD2. CDR3 length: 16 residues. V trimming: 2 bases; J trimming: 4 bases; junction bases outside the gene matches: 6. CDR1 and CDR2 (germline): MGHRA, YSYEKL. The CDR3 loop reads CASSQISGGPPDTQYF. DNA of the CDR3: TGCGCCAGCAGCCAAATTAGCGGGGGGCCCCCAGATACGCAGTATTTT.

As concerns this clonotype: In this CDR3 the conserved last residue, phenylalanine or tryptophan, is missing, so a read error is likely. The chain couples TRBV2 to TRBJ2-1, with D tentatively TRBD1 (6 bases). Germline V gene lookup returns CDR1 SNHLY and CDR2 FYNNEI. The CDR3 has 15 residues. V was cut by 3 bases and J by 2 bases, with 11 bases left in between. DNA for the CDR3: TGTGCCAGCAGTGATGTCTCAGGGGCCTACAATGAGCAGTTCCTC. It specifies CASSDVSGAYNEQFL.

There are many counts of this clonotype. The chain couples TRBV20-1 to TRBJ2-2; no reliable D call. The V end was cut by 2 bases, the J end by 0 bases, with 4 bases between. CDR1 DFQATT and CDR2 SNEGSKA come from the germline V gene (reference sequence). This CDR3 has 13 amino acids. The CDR3 region is CSARLPNTGELFF. CDR3 in DNA: TGCAGTGCTAGATTGCCGAACACCGGGGAGCTGTTTTTT.